These T cell receptor beta chains were read from a single sample in a study of T cell changes during pregnancy in multiple sclerosis. The data were produced by immunoSEQ multiplex PCR, yet TCRdb's version contains in-frame clones alone and is incomplete. The sample lists tens of thousands of clones, around 92% occurring once. The source material was peripheral blood, sampled in the third trimester of pregnancy. The receptor set was obtained from a female donor in good health, enrolled as a control in a pregnancy study. Each CDR3 is given with its conserved first and last residue. Fields, in order: J gene, V gene, CDR3 protein.

TRBJ2-6,TRBV4-3,CASSHGGYSGANVLTF
TRBJ1-2,TRBV5-4,CASRGWAGGMGDYGYTF
TRBJ2-5,TRBV6-1,CASSDQSGGRETQYF
TRBJ1-1,TRBV28,CASSLFPEGRSEAFF
TRBJ2-1,TRBV11-3,CASSLQGGVEQFF
TRBJ2-7,TRBV18,CASSLGSGGDEQYF
TRBJ1-2,TRBV29-1,CSVEKSPGLMAYGYTF
TRBJ2-3,TRBV6-6,CATVRPVTGRDTQYF
TRBJ1-6,TRBV5-1,CASSSDRGNNSPLHF
TRBJ1-5,TRBV5-8,CASSLARGARQPQHF
TRBJ2-2,TRBV7-6,CASSFQGSGYAGELFF
TRBJ1-5,TRBV28,CASSFYGRGGNQPQHF
TRBJ1-1,TRBV9,CASSISVGRRNTEAFF
TRBJ1-5,TRBV2,CASSVDRGGNQPQHF
TRBJ1-2,TRBV5-6,CASSFEENRVGGYTF
TRBJ1-1,TRBV18,CASSRLGQVANTEAFF
TRBJ2-7,TRBV7-2,CASSEQTGANYEQYF
TRBJ2-1,TRBV29-1,CSVTGGARIEDNEQFF
TRBJ1-3,TRBV28,CASSLARVNTIYF
TRBJ1-3,TRBV7-9,CASEGAWGNTIYF
TRBJ1-2,TRBV5-5,CASSLGGTVPYGYTF
TRBJ1-6,TRBV7-9,CASSRQGVRDSPLHF
TRBJ2-1,TRBV15,CATSRDQSARGVREFF
TRBJ2-3,TRBV10-3,CAIGGSLVNTQYF
TRBJ2-1,TRBV9,CASSVERTSGSSYNEQFF
TRBJ2-1,TRBV7-2,CASSLSVSLYNEQFF
TRBJ1-2,TRBV6-6,CASSYPDRVDGYTF
TRBJ2-5,TRBV6-1,CASSLIPETQYF
TRBJ2-7,TRBV9,CASSVAPGESYEQYF
TRBJ2-7,TRBV5-1,CASSPRTGGDEQYF
TRBJ1-5,TRBV6-1,CASSEGIWSRGHSNQPQHF
TRBJ2-1,TRBV7-6,CASSLAQGGGTYNEQFF
TRBJ2-5,TRBV5-1,CASSLRQGQETQYF
TRBJ1-6,TRBV2,CASSERQGARSPLHF
TRBJ1-5,TRBV20-1,CSASGQLVEHF
TRBJ1-5,TRBV2,CASGGGWRSNQPQHF
TRBJ1-3,TRBV2,CASILEGARGNTIYF
TRBJ1-2,TRBV4-1,CASSQGQGVNGYTF
TRBJ1-5,TRBV5-4,CASSSQGHMGNQPQHF
TRBJ2-7,TRBV7-6,CASSPTSGSPLEQYF
TRBJ2-5,TRBV7-2,CASSLGGGGETQYF
TRBJ1-1,TRBV27,CASSLQGGLEAFF
TRBJ1-5,TRBV7-9,CASSLDGLNQPQHF